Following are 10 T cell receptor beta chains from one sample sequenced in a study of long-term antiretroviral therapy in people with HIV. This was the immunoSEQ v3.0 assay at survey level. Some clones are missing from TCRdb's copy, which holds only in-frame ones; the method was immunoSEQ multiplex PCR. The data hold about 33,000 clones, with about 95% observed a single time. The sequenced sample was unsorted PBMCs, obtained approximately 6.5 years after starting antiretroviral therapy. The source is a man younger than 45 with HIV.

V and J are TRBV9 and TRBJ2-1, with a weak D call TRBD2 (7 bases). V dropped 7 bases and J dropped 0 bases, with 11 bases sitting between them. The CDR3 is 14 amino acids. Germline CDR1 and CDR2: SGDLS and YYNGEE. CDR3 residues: CASGGGGSYNEQFF. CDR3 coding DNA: TGTGCCAGCGGAGGGGGGGGCTCCTACAATGAGCAGTTCTTC.

CDR3 in amino acids: CASSLTRETQYF. DNA for the CDR3: TGTGCCAGCAGCTTAACGAGGGAGACCCAGTACTTC. V usage is TRBV11-2 and J usage is TRBJ2-5; D gene ambiguous. The CDR3 extends over 12 amino acids. CDR1 and CDR2 (germline): SGHAT, FQNNGV. Trimming stripped 2 bases from V and 5 bases from J, with 6 bases between.

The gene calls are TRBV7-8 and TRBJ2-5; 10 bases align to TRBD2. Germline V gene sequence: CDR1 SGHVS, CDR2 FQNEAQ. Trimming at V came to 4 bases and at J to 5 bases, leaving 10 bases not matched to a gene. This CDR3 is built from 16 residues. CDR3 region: CASSSRAGGPVETQYF. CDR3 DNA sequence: TGTGCCAGCAGCTCAAGAGCGGGGGGGCCGGTGGAGACCCAGTACTTC.

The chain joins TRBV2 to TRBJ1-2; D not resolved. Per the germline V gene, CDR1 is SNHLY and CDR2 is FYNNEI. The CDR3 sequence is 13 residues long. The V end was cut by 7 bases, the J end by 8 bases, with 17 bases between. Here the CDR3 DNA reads TGTGCCAGCACCCCCGCGGGCCCGTTGGGCTACACCTTC. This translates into CASTPAGPLGYTF. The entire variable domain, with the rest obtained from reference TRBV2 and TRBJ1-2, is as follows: EPEVTQTPSHQVTQMGQEVILRCVPISNHLYFYWYRQILGQKVEFLVSFYNNEISEKSEIFDDQFSVERPDGSNFTLKIRSTKLEDSAMYFCASTPAGPLGYTFGSGTRLTVV.

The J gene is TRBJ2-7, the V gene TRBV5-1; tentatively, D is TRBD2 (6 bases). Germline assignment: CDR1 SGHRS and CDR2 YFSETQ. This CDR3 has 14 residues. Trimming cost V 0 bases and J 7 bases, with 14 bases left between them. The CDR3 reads CASSLGPGVGEQYF. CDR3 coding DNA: TGCGCCAGCAGCTTGGGGCCGGGGGTTGGGGAGCAGTACTTC.

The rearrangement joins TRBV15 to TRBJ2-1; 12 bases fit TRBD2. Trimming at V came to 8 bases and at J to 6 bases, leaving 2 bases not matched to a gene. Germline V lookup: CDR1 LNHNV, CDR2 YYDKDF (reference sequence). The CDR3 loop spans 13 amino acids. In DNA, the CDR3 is TGTGCCACCGGGGGACTAGCGGGCAATGAGCAGTTCTTC. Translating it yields CATGGLAGNEQFF. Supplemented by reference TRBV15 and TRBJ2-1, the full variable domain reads DAMVIQNPRYQVTQFGKPVTLSCSQTLNHNVMYWYQQKSSQAPKLLFHYYDKDFNNEADTPDNFQSRRPNTSFCFLDIRSPGLGDTAMYLCATGGLAGNEQFFGPGTRLTVL.

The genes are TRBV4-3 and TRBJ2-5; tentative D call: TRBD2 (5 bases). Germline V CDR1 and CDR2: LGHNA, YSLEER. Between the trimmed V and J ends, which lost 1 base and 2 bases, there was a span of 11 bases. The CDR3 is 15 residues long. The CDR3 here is CASSQGGGGQETQYF. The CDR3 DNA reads TGCGCCAGCAGCCAAGGGGGTGGCGGGCAAGAGACCCAGTACTTC.

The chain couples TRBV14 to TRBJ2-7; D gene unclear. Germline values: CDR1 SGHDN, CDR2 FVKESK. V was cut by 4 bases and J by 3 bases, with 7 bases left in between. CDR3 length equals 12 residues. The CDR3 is CASSRPFYEQYF. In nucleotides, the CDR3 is TGTGCCAGCAGCCGCCCATTCTACGAGCAGTACTTC.

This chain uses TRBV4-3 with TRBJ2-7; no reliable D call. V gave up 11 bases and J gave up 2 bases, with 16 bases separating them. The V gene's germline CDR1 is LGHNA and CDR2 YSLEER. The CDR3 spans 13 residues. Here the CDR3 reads CASGRDLPYEQYF. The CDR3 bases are TGCGCCTCCGGAAGAGACCTGCCCTACGAGCAGTACTTC.

The CDR3 here is CASRPTRDRGREQYF. CDR3 nucleotides: TGTGCCAGCAGACCCACCCGGGACAGGGGTCGGGAGCAGTACTTC. This sequence joins TRBV28 and TRBJ2-7; TRBD1 matches at 10 bases. The CDR3 is 15 residues long. The germline gives CDR1 MDHEN, CDR2 SYDVKM. The J segment lost 7 bases and the V segment lost 6 bases, leaving 12 bases of the junction unmatched.